The 28 T cell receptor beta chains below were found in one sample sequenced in a study of shared clonotypes between healthy human individuals. This table comes from immunoSEQ multiplex PCR, and its TCRdb copy is limited to in-frame clones, with some not included. The sample lists about 2.2 million clones, 90% to 95% occurring once. Terminally differentiated effector memory CD45RA+ cells were left out of the naive CD8 fraction, which was CD45RO-negative and positively selected for CCR7. Specimen: naive CD8+ T cells from PBMCs. Source of these receptors: a man aged 18 to 30 in good health. Some clones in this sample may be carry-over from other donors' samples.

This chain links TRBV7-6 with TRBJ2-5; 8 bases line up with TRBD2. Trimming at V came to 5 bases and at J to 4 bases, leaving 9 bases not matched to a gene. The CDR3 is made up of 15 amino acids. Germline values: CDR1 SGHVS, CDR2 FNYEAQ. CDR3 coding DNA: TGTGCCAGCAGCCCAACGGGGGGGAGAAGAGAGACCCAGTACTTC. Translation: CASSPTGGRRETQYF.

CDR3 nucleotide sequence: TGTGCCATCAGTGAGTCGGTAAGCCCGGGACCGGTCTATGGCTACACCTTC. It translates to CAISESVSPGPVYGYTF. The rearrangement links TRBV10-3 to TRBJ1-2; TRBD1 might be the D (5 bases). V lost 0 bases and J 4 bases, leaving 18 bases between the germline ends. The CDR3 totals 17 residues. Germline assignment: CDR1 ENHRY and CDR2 SYGVKD.

The chain links TRBV28 to TRBJ2-7; TRBD2 matches at 8 bases. CDR1 and CDR2 (germline): MDHEN, SYDVKM. V gave up 7 bases and J gave up 4 bases; unmatched junction bases: 15. The length of the CDR3 is 16 residues. Here the CDR3 reads CASTEPSRGGRYEQYF. CDR3 DNA sequence: TGTGCCAGCACCGAACCCTCCCGGGGGGGGCGTTACGAGCAGTACTTC.

This clone showed up just a few times. The chain uses TRBV27 and TRBJ1-5; no definite D call. Trimming left V 6 bases short and J 7 bases short, with 13 bases between. The CDR3 spans 13 residues. Germline lookup yields CDR1 MNHEY and CDR2 SMNVEV (reference sequence). Here the CDR3 DNA reads TGTGCCAGCAGGCCGATGTCTGACCAGCCCCAGCATTTT. Protein: CASRPMSDQPQHF.

The chain employs TRBV5-1 and TRBJ2-7; D is unclear. This CDR3 comprises 12 residues. Germline-derived CDR1 and CDR2 are SGHRS and YFSETQ. V was cut by 4 bases and J by 4 bases, with 9 bases left in between. The CDR3 nucleotides read TGCGCCAGCAGCCGCGAGTGGTACGAGCAGTACTTC. Translated, it gives CASSREWYEQYF.

For this clone: This sample includes further DNA sequences coding for the same CDR3. V usage is TRBV6-5 and J usage is TRBJ2-7, with D perhaps matching TRBD2 (6 bases). The CDR3 runs 13 residues. V was shortened by 2 bases and J by 5 bases, with 10 bases between the two germline ends. In germline, CDR1 is MNHEY, CDR2 SVGAGI. The CDR3: CASSYVGGDEQYF. The CDR3 nucleotides are TGTGCCAGCAGTTACGTGGGGGGTGACGAGCAGTACTTC.

This chain joins TRBV29-1 and TRBJ1-2; tentatively, D is TRBD1 (6 bases). The CDR3 contains 11 residues. V was cut by 6 bases and J by 8 bases, with 13 bases left in between. CDR1 is SQVTM, CDR2 ANQGSEA, per germline. CDR3 protein: CSVHRAEGYTF. The DNA of the CDR3 is TGCAGCGTCCACAGGGCCGAAGGCTACACCTTC. Combining the CDR3 with reference TRBV29-1 and TRBJ1-2 gives the whole variable domain SAVISQKPSRDICQRGTSLTIQCQVDSQVTMMFWYRQQPGQSLTLIATANQGSEATYESGFVIDKFPISRPNLTFSTLTVSNMSPEDSSIYLCSVHRAEGYTFGSGTRLTVV.

The J gene is TRBJ2-1, the V gene TRBV4-3; 9 positions agree with TRBD2. CDR1 and CDR2 (germline): LGHNA, YSLEER. J lost 5 bases, V lost 0 bases, and 14 bases had no gene match. The length of the CDR3 is 19 residues. The chain's CDR3 is CASSQDPTTSGQTHNEQFF. The DNA for the CDR3 is TGCGCCAGCAGCCAAGACCCCACGACTAGCGGTCAGACCCACAATGAGCAGTTCTTC.

The genes are TRBV5-6 and TRBJ2-5; D remains unclear. The V end lost 1 base, the J end lost 2 bases, and 9 bases lay between the germline ends. The CDR3 loop spans 14 amino acids. Germline V gene data show CDR1 as SGHDT and CDR2 as YYEEEE. This chain's CDR3 is CASSLNPRQETQYF. Here the CDR3 DNA reads TGTGCCAGCAGCTTGAACCCGCGGCAAGAGACCCAGTACTTC.

This rearrangement joins TRBV28 to TRBJ2-5; D unclear. Per germline, CDR1 MDHEN and CDR2 SYDVKM. The CDR3 contains 12 residues. V was trimmed by 6 bases and J by 2 bases, leaving 7 bases between them. The CDR3 nucleotides read TGTGCCAGCAGATCGGATCAAGAGACCCAGTACTTC. It yields the protein CASRSDQETQYF.

Concerning this clone: Different DNA sequences within this sample yield the same CDR3. The V and J genes are TRBV19 and TRBJ2-7, with D possibly called TRBD1 or TRBD2 (5 bases each). This CDR3 spans 14 amino acids. Germline V gives CDR1 LNHDA, CDR2 SQIVND (reference sequence). Trimming removed 1 base at V and 2 bases at J, with 9 bases between. In DNA, the CDR3 is TGTGCCAGTAGTATAGGGGGACCGCCCTACGAGCAGTACTTC. Translation: CASSIGGPPYEQYF.

The V and J genes are TRBV28 and TRBJ2-3, with TRBD1 identical over 7 bases. The J segment lost 5 bases and the V segment lost 6 bases, leaving 8 bases of the junction unmatched. The CDR3 spans 14 residues. The germline gives CDR1 MDHEN, CDR2 SYDVKM. The CDR3 sequence is CASSETGEGDTQYF. The CDR3 DNA reads as TGTGCCAGCAGCGAAACAGGGGAAGGAGATACGCAGTATTTT.

The chain joins TRBV6-1 to TRBJ2-7; 10 bases align to TRBD2. Germline V gene lookup returns CDR1 MNHNS and CDR2 SASEGT. After removal of 2 bases from V and 6 bases from J, the junction contained 7 bases not matched to a gene. The CDR3 loop spans 15 amino acids. CDR3 amino acids: CASSESSGSLSEQYF. CDR3 sequence (DNA): TGTGCCAGCAGTGAATCTAGCGGGAGTCTTTCCGAGCAGTACTTC.

The J gene is TRBJ2-7, the V gene TRBV4-2, with 9 positions matching TRBD2. V lost 0 bases, J lost 3 bases, and 12 bases stayed unmatched. Germline loops: CDR1 LGHNA, CDR2 YNFKEQ. CDR3 length: 18 amino acids. Here the CDR3 DNA reads TGTGCCAGCAGCCAAGACGCCCTTGCAGCGGGAGGTAGCTACGAGCAGTACTTC. Residues: CASSQDALAAGGSYEQYF.

This chain connects TRBV27 to TRBJ2-2; 9 bases map to TRBD2. After removal of 2 bases from V and 6 bases from J, the junction contained 16 bases not matched to a gene. CDR3 length: 19 amino acids. Germline values: CDR1 MNHEY, CDR2 SMNVEV (reference sequence). The CDR3 DNA follows: TGTGCCAGCAGTTTAAGGACTAGCGACCCGAACGGAATTGCCGGGGAGCTGTTTTTT. This translates into CASSLRTSDPNGIAGELFF.

The genes are TRBV7-6 and TRBJ2-2; 8 nucleotides line up with TRBD2. Per the germline V gene, CDR1 is SGHVS and CDR2 is FNYEAQ. The CDR3 spans 17 residues. V gave up 1 base and J gave up 2 bases; unmatched junction bases: 6. This chain's CDR3 is CASSLDETSDNTGELFF. The CDR3 nucleotides are TGTGCCAGCAGCTTAGATGAGACTAGCGACAACACCGGGGAGCTGTTTTTT.

The V gene is TRBV7-3, the J gene TRBJ1-1; D might be TRBD1 (5 bases). The CDR3 totals 15 residues. With 5 bases removed from V and 4 bases from J, the gap between germline ends came to 17 bases. Looked up from germline, CDR1 is SGHTA and CDR2 is FQGTGA. Here the CDR3 reads CASSPLGGVTTEAFF. Written as DNA, the CDR3 is TGTGCCAGCAGCCCCCTTGGGGGGGTGACCACTGAAGCTTTCTTT.

V gene TRBV6-6 combines with J gene TRBJ1-1; 9 bases are shared with TRBD1. The CDR3 contains 15 residues. Germline CDR1 and CDR2: MNHNY and SVGAGI (reference sequence). V shed 2 bases and J 5 bases; nucleotides not matched to a gene: 6. CDR3 residues: CASSYGGQGRTEAFF. The CDR3 coding sequence is TGTGCCAGCAGTTACGGAGGACAGGGGAGGACTGAAGCTTTCTTT.

The chain combines TRBV27 with TRBJ1-1; D is perhaps TRBD1 (6 bases). The CDR3 runs to 14 residues. Trimming removed 8 bases at V and 4 bases at J, with 17 bases between. CDR1 and CDR2 from the germline V gene are MNHEY and SMNVEV (reference sequence). CDR3 residues: CASGWGGGSTEAFF. The CDR3 bases are TGTGCCAGCGGGTGGGGAGGGGGGAGCACTGAAGCTTTCTTT.

The V gene is TRBV27, the J gene TRBJ2-1; 8 positions agree with TRBD2. After removal of 3 bases from V and 5 bases from J, the junction contained 6 bases not matched to a gene. The germline CDR1 and CDR2 sequences are MNHEY and SMNVEV (reference sequence). The CDR3 is 15 amino acids. The CDR3 spells CASSLVAGSNNEQFF. DNA for the CDR3: TGTGCCAGCAGTTTGGTAGCGGGGTCCAACAATGAGCAGTTCTTC.

The genes are TRBV19 and TRBJ2-7; D possibly corresponds to TRBD1 (5 bases). Trimming removed 10 bases at V and 5 bases at J, with 21 bases between. CDR3 length: 14 residues. Germline CDR1 reads LNHDA; CDR2 reads SQIVND (reference sequence). CDR3 in amino acids: CATQLTTRANEQYF. In DNA, the CDR3 is TGTGCCACCCAACTGACAACCAGGGCCAACGAGCAGTACTTC.

The V and J genes are TRBV27 and TRBJ2-7, with D possibly being TRBD2 (6 bases). The germline CDR1 and CDR2 sequences are MNHEY and SMNVEV (reference sequence). The CDR3 sequence is 14 residues long. V lost 3 bases and J lost 6, with 15 bases in between. DNA for the CDR3: TGTGCCAGCAGTTTTGGGGGGTCAGCTCGCGAGCAGTACTTC. Protein: CASSFGGSAREQYF.

The chain carries TRBV29-1 and TRBJ1-2; 7 bases match TRBD1. J was trimmed by 6 bases and V by 6 bases; bases with no gene match: 4. The length of the CDR3 is 11 residues. In germline, CDR1 is SQVTM, CDR2 ANQGSEA. CDR3 in amino acids: CSVDRTDGYTF. The CDR3 DNA reads TGCAGCGTGGACAGGACAGATGGCTACACCTTC.

The chain couples TRBV11-2 to TRBJ2-7; tentatively, D is TRBD1 or TRBD2 (5 bases each). This CDR3 region has 14 residues. V was trimmed by 3 bases and J by 3 bases, leaving 12 bases between them. Looked up from germline, CDR1 is SGHAT and CDR2 is FQNNGV. The CDR3: CASSLGVGDYEQYF. The CDR3 bases are TGTGCCAGCAGCTTGGGGGTAGGGGACTACGAGCAGTACTTC.

A single count supports this clone. The rearrangement uses TRBV28 and TRBJ2-7, with D possibly matching TRBD2 (6 bases). This CDR3 region has 15 residues. Trimming pared 3 bases from V and 2 bases from J, leaving 14 bases between. CDR1 is MDHEN and CDR2 is SYDVKM in the germline V gene. The CDR3 protein is CASSLEGGSTYEQYF. The CDR3 region has the DNA TGTGCCAGCAGTTTGGAGGGCGGGTCCACCTACGAGCAGTACTTC.

This chain joins TRBV27 and TRBJ2-7; maybe TRBD2 (6 bases). CDR1 MNHEY and CDR2 SMNVEV come from the germline V gene (reference sequence). V was shortened by 2 bases and J by 7 bases, with 18 bases between the two germline ends. The CDR3 loop spans 15 amino acids. Here the CDR3 DNA reads TGTGCCAGCAGTTTAACGGGAGAATGGTCGGGAGAGCAGTACTTC. Translated: CASSLTGEWSGEQYF.

The gene calls are TRBV9 and TRBJ2-4, with TRBD1 matching 10 bases. Per germline, CDR1 SGDLS and CDR2 YYNGEE. This CDR3 is built from 16 residues. V lost 4 bases and J lost 2; bases outside the gene matches: 6. The CDR3 is CASSLRDRGTKNIQYF. CDR3 nucleotides: TGTGCCAGCAGCCTAAGGGACAGGGGAACCAAAAACATTCAGTACTTC.

The CDR3: CASSGQGAGELFF. CDR3 coding DNA: TGTGCCAGCAGCGGACAGGGTGCCGGGGAGCTGTTTTTT. The chain couples TRBV7-7 to TRBJ2-2, with 8 nucleotides matching TRBD1. V dropped 5 bases and J dropped 6; count of bases not matched to a gene: 2. Germline-derived CDR1 and CDR2 are SSHAT and FNYEAQ (reference sequence). The CDR3 is 13 residues long.